These T cell receptor beta chains were read from a single sample in a study of T cells in localized non-small cell lung cancer. Libraries were prepared by immunoSEQ multiplex PCR; TCRdb keeps only in-frame clonotypes and omits some of them. Of about 30,000 clones listed, 85% to 90% are singletons. The sample in question was peripheral blood, obtained before any cancer treatment. The source of these receptors is a female donor of 60 years or more with stage III squamous cell lung carcinoma. Each CDR3 is given with its conserved first and last residue. D genes are given only for firm matches. Clone size is stated in some rows and not others, as once, few, many or a class when expanded.

abundance	j_gene	v_gene	d_gene	CDR3aa	CDR3nt
.	TRBJ1-1	TRBV10-3	.	CAIRYREADTEAFF	TGTGCCATCAGATACAGGGAGGCGGACACTGAAGCTTTCTTT
.	TRBJ2-2	TRBV28	TRBD2	CASSLGREYTGELFF	TGTGCCAGCAGTTTAGGGCGGGAGTACACCGGGGAGCTGTTTTTT
.	TRBJ2-5	TRBV28	.	CASSFRLTVQETQYF	TGTGCCAGCAGTTTCCGCCTAACGGTCCAAGAGACCCAGTACTTC
.	TRBJ2-3	TRBV5-1	.	CASSFFTDTQYF	TGCGCCAGCAGCTTTTTTACAGATACGCAGTATTTT
.	TRBJ1-1	TRBV28	.	CASSFRGAGTEAFF	TGTGCCAGCAGTTTTCGGGGGGCTGGGACTGAAGCTTTCTTT
.	TRBJ2-3	TRBV11-2	TRBD2	CASSTMGLSDTQYF	TGTGCCAGCAGCACTATGGGACTATCAGATACGCAGTATTTT
.	TRBJ2-3	TRBV28	.	CASSLYAGSSTDTQYF	TGTGCCAGCAGTTTATACGCGGGGTCTAGCACAGATACGCAGTATTTT
.	TRBJ1-1	TRBV6-1	TRBD1	CASSEPGQGNEAFF	TGTGCCAGCAGTGAACCCGGACAGGGGAATGAAGCTTTCTTT
.	TRBJ2-3	TRBV5-4	.	CASSRGGEAGKADTQYF	TGTGCCAGCAGCCGGGGCGGTGAGGCGGGTAAGGCAGATACGCAGTATTTT
.	TRBJ1-6	TRBV2	TRBD1	CASSEDRGKGSPLHF	TGTGCCAGCAGTGAGGACAGGGGGAAAGGCTCACCCCTCCACTTT
.	TRBJ2-3	TRBV30	.	CAWSVMGILSDTQYF	TGTGCCTGGAGTGTAATGGGGATCTTGTCAGATACGCAGTATTTT
.	TRBJ1-1	TRBV19	.	CASSGRYTEAFF	TGTGCCAGTTCGGGACGGTACACTGAAGCTTTCTTT
few	TRBJ2-2	TRBV5-6	TRBD2	CASSHHPPAGLAIGELFF	TGTGCCAGCAGCCATCATCCCCCGGCGGGACTAGCAATCGGGGAGCTGTTTTTT
.	TRBJ1-1	TRBV19	.	CASSPWGNTEAFF	TGTGCCAGTAGTCCGTGGGGGAACACTGAAGCTTTCTTT
.	TRBJ2-3	TRBV19	.	CASSIRKGSPRSTDTQYF	TGTGCCAGTAGTATAAGGAAAGGTTCCCCACGCTCTACAGATACGCAGTATTTT
.	TRBJ2-2	TRBV5-1	.	CASSSGTGNAGELFF	TGCGCCAGCAGCTCCGGGACCGGGAACGCCGGGGAGCTGTTTTTT
.	TRBJ2-5	TRBV7-6	.	CASSLVRGETQYF	TGTGCCAGCAGCTTAGTTAGGGGAGAGACCCAGTACTTC
.	TRBJ2-5	TRBV2	.	CASSEQGETQYF	TGTGCCAGCAGTGAACAGGGTGAGACCCAGTACTTC
.	TRBJ2-3	TRBV10-3	TRBD2	CAINGLDASGRNTDTQYF	TGTGCCATCAACGGACTTGATGCTAGCGGGAGGAACACAGATACGCAGTATTTT
.	TRBJ1-2	TRBV19	TRBD1	CASSTISRDRDGYTF	TGTGCCAGTAGTACCATCTCCCGGGACAGGGATGGCTACACCTTC
.	TRBJ2-5	TRBV19	.	CASTNVGLETQYF	TGTGCCAGTACGAACGTCGGCTTAGAGACCCAGTACTTC
.	TRBJ1-5	TRBV7-6	.	CASSLNFGDQPQHF	TGTGCCAGCAGCCTCAATTTCGGGGATCAGCCCCAGCATTTT
.	TRBJ1-4	TRBV28	.	CASSYDSTVEKLFF	TGTGCCAGCAGTTACGACAGCACGGTAGAAAAACTGTTTTTT
.	TRBJ1-5	TRBV28	TRBD1	CASSWGQGYQPQHF	TGTGCCAGCAGTTGGGGACAGGGGTATCAGCCCCAGCATTTT
once	TRBJ2-7	TRBV7-8	TRBD2	CASRLPGTSGSEQYF	TGTGCCAGCAGACTCCCCGGGACTAGCGGGAGCGAGCAGTACTTC
once	TRBJ2-7	TRBV5-4	TRBD2	CASSLRGTSGTEQYF	TGTGCCAGCAGCCTCCGAGGGACTAGCGGTACTGAGCAGTACTTC
.	TRBJ1-6	TRBV6-1	.	CASSEFQAGAPLHF	TGTGCCAGCAGTGAATTCCAGGCGGGTGCACCCCTCCACTTT
.	TRBJ1-5	TRBV6-6	TRBD1	CASRPPGQGRQPQHF	TGTGCCAGCAGACCGCCGGGACAGGGGAGACAGCCCCAGCATTTT
.	TRBJ2-7	TRBV27	.	CASSIRDGEQYF	TGTGCCAGCAGCATCAGGGATGGGGAGCAGTACTTC
.	TRBJ2-3	TRBV28	.	CASSAQGARTDTQYF	TGTGCCAGCAGTGCGCAAGGGGCTAGAACAGATACGCAGTATTTT